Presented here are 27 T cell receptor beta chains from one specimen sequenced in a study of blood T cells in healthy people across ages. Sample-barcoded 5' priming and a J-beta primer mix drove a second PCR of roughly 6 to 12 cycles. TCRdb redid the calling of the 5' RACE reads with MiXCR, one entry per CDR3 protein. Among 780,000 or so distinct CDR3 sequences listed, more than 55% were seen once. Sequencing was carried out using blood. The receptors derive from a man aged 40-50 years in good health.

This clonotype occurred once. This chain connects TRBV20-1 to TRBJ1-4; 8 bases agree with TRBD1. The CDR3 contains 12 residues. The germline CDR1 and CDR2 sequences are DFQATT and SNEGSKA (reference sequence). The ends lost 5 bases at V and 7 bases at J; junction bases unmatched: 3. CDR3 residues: CSADRGTEKLFF. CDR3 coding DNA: TGCAGTGCTGACAGGGGTACTGAAAAACTGTTTTTT.

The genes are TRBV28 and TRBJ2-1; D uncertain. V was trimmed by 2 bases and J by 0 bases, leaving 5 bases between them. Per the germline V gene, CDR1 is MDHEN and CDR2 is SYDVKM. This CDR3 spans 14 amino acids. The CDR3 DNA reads TGTGCCAGCAGTTTAGAACCCTCCTACAATGAGCAGTTCTTC. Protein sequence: CASSLEPSYNEQFF. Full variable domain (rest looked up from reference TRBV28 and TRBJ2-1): DVKVTQSSRYLVKRTGEKVFLECVQDMDHENMFWYRQDPGLGLRLIYFSYDVKMKEKGDIPEGYSVSREKKERFSLILESASTNQTSMYLCASSLEPSYNEQFFGPGTRLTVL.

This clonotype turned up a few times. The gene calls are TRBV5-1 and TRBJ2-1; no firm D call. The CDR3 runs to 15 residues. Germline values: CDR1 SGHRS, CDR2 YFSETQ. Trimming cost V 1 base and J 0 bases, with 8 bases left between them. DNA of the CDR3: TGCGCCAGCAGCTTGCAGCTAGTCTCCTACAATGAGCAGTTCTTC. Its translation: CASSLQLVSYNEQFF.

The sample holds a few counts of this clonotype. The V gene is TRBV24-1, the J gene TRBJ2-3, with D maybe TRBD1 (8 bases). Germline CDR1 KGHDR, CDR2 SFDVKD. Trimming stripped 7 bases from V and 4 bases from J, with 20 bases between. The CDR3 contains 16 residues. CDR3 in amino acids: CATRGDDRGGSDTQYF. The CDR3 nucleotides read TGTGCCACCAGGGGGGACGACAGGGGAGGGTCAGATACGCAGTATTTT.

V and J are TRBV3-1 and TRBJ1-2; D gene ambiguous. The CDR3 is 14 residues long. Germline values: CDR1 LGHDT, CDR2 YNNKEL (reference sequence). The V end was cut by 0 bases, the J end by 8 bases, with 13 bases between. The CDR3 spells CASSQDFSTWGYTF. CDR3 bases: TGTGCCAGCAGCCAAGATTTTTCGACGTGGGGCTACACCTTC.

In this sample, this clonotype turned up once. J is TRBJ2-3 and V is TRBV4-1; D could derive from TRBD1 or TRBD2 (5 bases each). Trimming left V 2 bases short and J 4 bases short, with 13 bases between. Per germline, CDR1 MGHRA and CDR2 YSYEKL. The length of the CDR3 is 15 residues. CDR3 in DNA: TGCGCCAGCAGCCAACTGGGACCCGAGGCAGATACGCAGTATTTT. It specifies CASSQLGPEADTQYF.

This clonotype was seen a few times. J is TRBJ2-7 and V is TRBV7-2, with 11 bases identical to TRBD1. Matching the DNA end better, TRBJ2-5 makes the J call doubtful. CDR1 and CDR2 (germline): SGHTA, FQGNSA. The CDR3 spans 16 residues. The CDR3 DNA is TGTGCCAGCAGCTTAGCTCGGACAGGGGGCGGCGAGACCCAGTACTTC. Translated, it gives CASSLARTGGGETQYF.

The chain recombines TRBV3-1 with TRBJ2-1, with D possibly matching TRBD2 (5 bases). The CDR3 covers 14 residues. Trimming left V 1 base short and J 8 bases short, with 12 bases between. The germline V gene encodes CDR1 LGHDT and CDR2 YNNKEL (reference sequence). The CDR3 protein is CASSQGPSLDEQFF. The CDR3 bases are TGTGCCAGCAGCCAAGGACCTAGCCTCGATGAGCAGTTCTTC.

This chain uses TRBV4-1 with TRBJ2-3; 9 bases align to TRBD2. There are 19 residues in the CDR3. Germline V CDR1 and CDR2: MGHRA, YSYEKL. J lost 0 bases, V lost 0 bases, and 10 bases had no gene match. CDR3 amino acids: CASSQDLTSGYSSTDTQYF. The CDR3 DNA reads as TGCGCCAGCAGCCAAGATCTAACTAGCGGGTATTCTAGCACAGATACGCAGTATTTT.

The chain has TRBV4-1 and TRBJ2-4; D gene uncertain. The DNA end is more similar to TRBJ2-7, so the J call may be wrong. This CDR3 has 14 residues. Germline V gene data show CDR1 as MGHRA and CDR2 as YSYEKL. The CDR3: CASSQDLPTYEQYF. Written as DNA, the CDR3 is TGCGCCAGCAGCCAAGATCTCCCTACCTACGAGCAGTACTTC.

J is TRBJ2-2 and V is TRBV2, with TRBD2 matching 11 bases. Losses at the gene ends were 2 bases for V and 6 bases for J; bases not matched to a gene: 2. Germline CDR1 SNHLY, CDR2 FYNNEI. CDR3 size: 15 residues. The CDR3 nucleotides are TGTGCCAGCAGTGAAATAGCGGGGGGGCCCGGGGAGCTGTTTTTT. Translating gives CASSEIAGGPGELFF. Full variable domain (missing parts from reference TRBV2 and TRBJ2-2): EPEVTQTPSHQVTQMGQEVILRCVPISNHLYFYWYRQILGQKVEFLVSFYNNEISEKSEIFDDQFSVERPDGSNFTLKIRSTKLEDSAMYFCASSEIAGGPGELFFGEGSRLTVL.

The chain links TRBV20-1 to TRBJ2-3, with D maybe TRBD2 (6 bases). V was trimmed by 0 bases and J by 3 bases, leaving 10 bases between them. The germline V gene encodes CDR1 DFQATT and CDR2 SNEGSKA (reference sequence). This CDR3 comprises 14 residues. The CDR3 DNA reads TGCAGTGCTAGAGAGCCGGGGAGGACAGATACGCAGTATTTT. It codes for CSAREPGRTDTQYF.

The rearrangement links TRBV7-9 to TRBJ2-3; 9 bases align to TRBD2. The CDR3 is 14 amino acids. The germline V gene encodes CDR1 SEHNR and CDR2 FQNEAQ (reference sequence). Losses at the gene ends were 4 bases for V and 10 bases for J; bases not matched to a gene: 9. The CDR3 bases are TGTGCCAGCAGCTCCGGGACTAGCCTTCTCGCGCAGTATTTT. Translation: CASSSGTSLLAQYF.

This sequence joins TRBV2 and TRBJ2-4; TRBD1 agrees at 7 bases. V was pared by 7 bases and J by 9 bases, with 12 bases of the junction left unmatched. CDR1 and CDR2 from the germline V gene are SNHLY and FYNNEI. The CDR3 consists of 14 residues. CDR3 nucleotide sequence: TGTGCCAGCATTTTAGGGGGCGAATCGGTCATTCAGTACTTC. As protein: CASILGGESVIQYF.

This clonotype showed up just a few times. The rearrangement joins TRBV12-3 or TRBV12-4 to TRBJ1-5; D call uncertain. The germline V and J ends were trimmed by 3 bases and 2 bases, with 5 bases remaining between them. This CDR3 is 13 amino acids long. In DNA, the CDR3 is TGTGCCAGCAGTTTTAGTGGCAATCAGCCCCAGCATTTT. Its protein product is CASSFSGNQPQHF.

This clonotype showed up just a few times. The CDR3 spells CASSVGESYEQYF. The DNA of the CDR3 is TGTGCCAGCAGCGTCGGGGAATCCTACGAGCAGTACTTC. The chain has TRBV9 and TRBJ2-7; possibly TRBD2 for D (5 bases). The CDR3 covers 13 residues. V lost 2 bases to trimming and J lost 1 base, with 7 bases between them. Germline V gene data show CDR1 as SGDLS and CDR2 as YYNGEE.

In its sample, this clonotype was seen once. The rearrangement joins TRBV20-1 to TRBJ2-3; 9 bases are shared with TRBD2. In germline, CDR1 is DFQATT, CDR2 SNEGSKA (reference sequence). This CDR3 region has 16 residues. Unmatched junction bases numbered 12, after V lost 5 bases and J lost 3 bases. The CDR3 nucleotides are TGCAGTGCTCCGAAGGGGCGGGGGGGCCCTACAGATACGCAGTATTTT. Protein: CSAPKGRGGPTDTQYF.

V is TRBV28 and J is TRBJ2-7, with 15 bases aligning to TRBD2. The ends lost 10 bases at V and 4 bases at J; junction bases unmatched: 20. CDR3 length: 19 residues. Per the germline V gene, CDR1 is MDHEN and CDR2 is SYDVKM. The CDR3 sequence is CATSSPSGTSGRIKYEQYF. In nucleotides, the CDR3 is TGTGCCACCTCGAGCCCATCCGGGACTAGCGGGAGGATAAAGTACGAGCAGTACTTC.

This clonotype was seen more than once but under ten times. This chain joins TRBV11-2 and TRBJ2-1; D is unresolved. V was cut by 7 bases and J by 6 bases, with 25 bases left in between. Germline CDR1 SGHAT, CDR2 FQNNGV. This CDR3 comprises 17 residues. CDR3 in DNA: TGTGCCAGCACCACGGCCACGCTACTAAACACGGGCAATGAGCAGTTCTTC. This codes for CASTTATLLNTGNEQFF.

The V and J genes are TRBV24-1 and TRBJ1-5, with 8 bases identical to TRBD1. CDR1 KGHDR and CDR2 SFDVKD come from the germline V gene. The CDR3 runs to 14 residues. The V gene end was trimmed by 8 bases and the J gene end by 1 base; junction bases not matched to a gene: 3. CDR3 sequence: CATNGQGSNQPQHF. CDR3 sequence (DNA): TGTGCCACCAACGGACAGGGAAGCAATCAGCCCCAGCATTTT.

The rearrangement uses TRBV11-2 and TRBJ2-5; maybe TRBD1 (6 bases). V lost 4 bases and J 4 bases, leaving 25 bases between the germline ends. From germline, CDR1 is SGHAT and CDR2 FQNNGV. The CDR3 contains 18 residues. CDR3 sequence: CASSSQVMSGHNPETQYF. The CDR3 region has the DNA TGTGCCAGCAGCTCTCAGGTGATGTCGGGACATAACCCAGAGACCCAGTACTTC.

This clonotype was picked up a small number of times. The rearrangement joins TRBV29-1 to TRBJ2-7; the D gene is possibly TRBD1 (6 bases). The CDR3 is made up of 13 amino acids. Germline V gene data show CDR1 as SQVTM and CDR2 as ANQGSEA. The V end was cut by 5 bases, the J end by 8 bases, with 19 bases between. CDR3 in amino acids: CSVLTGTHHQQYF. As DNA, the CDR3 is TGCAGCGTTCTTACCGGGACACACCATCAGCAGTACTTC.

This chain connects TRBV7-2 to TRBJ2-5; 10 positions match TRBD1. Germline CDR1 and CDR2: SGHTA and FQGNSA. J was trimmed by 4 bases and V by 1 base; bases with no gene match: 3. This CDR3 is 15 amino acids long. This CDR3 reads CASSLGQGAGETQYF. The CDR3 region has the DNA TGTGCCAGCAGCTTAGGACAGGGGGCTGGAGAGACCCAGTACTTC. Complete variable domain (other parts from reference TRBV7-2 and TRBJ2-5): GAGVSQSPSNKVTEKGKDVELRCDPISGHTALYWYRQSLGQGLEFLIYFQGNSAPDKSGLPSDRFSAERTGGSVSTLTIQRTQQEDSAVYLCASSLGQGAGETQYFGPGTRLLVL.

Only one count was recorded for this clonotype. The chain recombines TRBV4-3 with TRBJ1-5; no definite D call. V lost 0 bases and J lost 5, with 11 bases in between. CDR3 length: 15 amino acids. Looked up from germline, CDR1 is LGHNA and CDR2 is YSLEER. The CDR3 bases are TGCGCCAGCAGCCAAGATCGTCAGGCCTATCAGCCCCAGCATTTT. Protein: CASSQDRQAYQPQHF.

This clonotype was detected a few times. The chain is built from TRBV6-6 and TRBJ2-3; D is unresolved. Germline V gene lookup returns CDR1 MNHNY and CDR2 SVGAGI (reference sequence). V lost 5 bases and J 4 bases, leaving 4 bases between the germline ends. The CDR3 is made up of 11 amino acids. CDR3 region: CASSDADTQYF. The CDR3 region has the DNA TGTGCCAGCAGTGACGCAGATACGCAGTATTTT.

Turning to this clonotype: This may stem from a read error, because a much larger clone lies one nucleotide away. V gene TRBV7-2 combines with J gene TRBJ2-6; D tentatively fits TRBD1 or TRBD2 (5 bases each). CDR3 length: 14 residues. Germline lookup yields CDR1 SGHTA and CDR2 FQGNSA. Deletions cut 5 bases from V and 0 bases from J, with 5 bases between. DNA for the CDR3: TGTGCCAGCAGCGGGGGCTCTGGGGCCAACGTCCTGACTTTC. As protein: CASSGGSGANVLTF.

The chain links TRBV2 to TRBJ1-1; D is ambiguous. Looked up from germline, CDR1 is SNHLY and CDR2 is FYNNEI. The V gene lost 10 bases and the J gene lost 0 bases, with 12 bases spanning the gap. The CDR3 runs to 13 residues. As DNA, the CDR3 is TGTGCCAATTCCGGAGGTATGAACACTGAAGCTTTCTTT. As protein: CANSGGMNTEAFF. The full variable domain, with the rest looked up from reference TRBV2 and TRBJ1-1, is EPEVTQTPSHQVTQMGQEVILRCVPISNHLYFYWYRQILGQKVEFLVSFYNNEISEKSEIFDDQFSVERPDGSNFTLKIRSTKLEDSAMYFCANSGGMNTEAFFGQGTRLTVV.